Here is one T cell receptor beta chain with its context. Its antigen is undetermined. This sample is part of a study of Tregs in tolerant kidney transplant recipients. Study findings and constraints: No direct test of biological reproducibility was done here.

V lost 4 bases and J lost 7; bases outside the gene matches: 7. Germline V gene data show CDR1 as KGHSH and CDR2 as LQKENI. This CDR3 spans 15 amino acids. Using immunoSEQ multiplex PCR, the repertoire was profiled, and TCRdb retains in-frame clones only, with some absent. The sample includes 200,000 to 300,000 clones, about four fifths seen only once; the top ten take around 0.61%. Sequenced input: CD4+ T cells from blood. The origin of this receptor is a human donor in good health. This chain uses TRBV18 with TRBJ1-5; 10 nucleotides line up with TRBD1. In nucleotides, the CDR3 is TGTGCCAGCTCACTGGGACAGGGGTCGGGACAGCCCCAGCATTTT. This sequence encodes CASSLGQGSGQPQHF.